Below are 13 T cell receptor beta chains sequenced from a single sample in a study of blood T cell repertoires in COVID-19. Measured with immunoSEQ multiplex PCR; TCRdb has only the in-frame clones, and not every one. The sample includes around 120,000 clones, 80% to 90% of them seen just once. The sequenced sample was peripheral blood. Source of these receptors: a woman in her sixties or seventies with acute or convalescent COVID-19.

The rearrangement links TRBV6-5 to TRBJ1-3; D possibly corresponds to TRBD1 (5 bases). Germline V gene lookup returns CDR1 MNHEY and CDR2 SVGAGI. The CDR3 is 15 amino acids. V dropped 0 bases and J dropped 5 bases, with 11 bases sitting between them. The DNA of the CDR3 is TGTGCCAGCAGTTACTCTGGGGGGGGGAGAAACACCATATATTTT. This sequence encodes CASSYSGGGRNTIYF.

This chain connects TRBV19 to TRBJ2-2; 9 bases are a match to TRBD2. Germline V gene sequence: CDR1 LNHDA, CDR2 SQIVND (reference sequence). CDR3 size: 14 residues. V lost 6 bases and J lost 1; bases outside the gene matches: 0. The CDR3 loop is CASRTSGNTGELFF. The CDR3, as DNA: TGTGCCAGTAGGACTAGCGGGAACACCGGGGAGCTGTTTTTT.

Regarding this clone: Relative to the germline gene, one junction end is altered; a read error may explain this. The rearrangement links TRBV10-3 to TRBJ1-1; the match to TRBD1 covers 9 bases. The CDR3 contains 13 residues. Germline-derived CDR1 and CDR2 are ENHRY and SYGVKD. CDR3 region: CAINGGQGTEAFF. CDR3 nucleotide sequence: TGTGCGATCAACGGGGGACAGGGCACTGAAGCTTTCTTT.

The chain joins TRBV27 to TRBJ1-2, with a weak D call TRBD1 (5 bases). Between the trimmed V and J ends, which lost 4 bases and 5 bases, there was a span of 14 bases. CDR3 length: 14 amino acids. Germline CDR1 is MNHEY and CDR2 is SMNVEV (reference sequence). The CDR3, as DNA: TGTGCCAGCAGTTCTGGGGGGGGGTCTTATGGCTACACCTTC. It encodes CASSSGGGSYGYTF.

The genes are TRBV30 and TRBJ1-2; TRBD1 matches at 8 bases. Trimming removed 2 bases from V and 4 bases from J; junction bases left unmatched: 6. This CDR3 region has 14 residues. Germline V CDR1 and CDR2: GTSNPN, SVGIG (reference sequence). CDR3 residues: CAWSRTGTTYGYTF. The CDR3 DNA reads as TGTGCCTGGAGTAGGACAGGGACGACCTATGGCTACACCTTC.

This clone was seen once. The rearrangement uses TRBV7-2 and TRBJ1-5; D is possibly TRBD1 (5 bases). Trimming pared 5 bases from V and 5 bases from J, leaving 16 bases between. The germline gives CDR1 SGHTA, CDR2 FQGNSA. This CDR3 spans 15 amino acids. The CDR3 spells CASSHTWGGDQPQHF. The CDR3 coding sequence is TGTGCCAGCAGCCACACTTGGGGGGGGGATCAGCCCCAGCATTTT.

The CDR3 is CASSWAGGNQPQHF. In DNA, the CDR3 is TGTGCCAGCAGTTGGGCAGGTGGCAATCAGCCCCAGCATTTT. This chain connects TRBV27 to TRBJ1-5; D is ambiguous. V lost 4 bases, J lost 2 bases, and 9 bases lay in between. Germline V CDR1 and CDR2: MNHEY, SMNVEV (reference sequence). The CDR3 covers 14 residues.

The V call is TRBV19, the J call TRBJ1-2; 9 positions agree with TRBD1. The J segment lost 8 bases and the V segment lost 9 bases, leaving 10 bases of the junction unmatched. This CDR3 spans 13 amino acids. CDR1 is LNHDA and CDR2 is SQIVND in the germline V gene (reference sequence). CDR3 coding DNA: TGTGCCAGCACCGGGACAGGGAGTGGGGGCTACACCTTC. This sequence encodes CASTGTGSGGYTF.

The V call is TRBV5-1, the J call TRBJ2-5, with a possible D match to TRBD1 (5 bases). Germline-derived CDR1 and CDR2 are SGHRS and YFSETQ. V gave up 1 base and J gave up 4 bases, with 14 bases separating them. The CDR3 runs 15 residues. The chain's CDR3 is CASSLRDQGGETQYF. Written as DNA, the CDR3 is TGCGCCAGCAGCTTGCGAGACCAGGGCGGAGAGACCCAGTACTTC.

The chain uses TRBV6-5 and TRBJ1-3; maybe TRBD1 (5 bases). The germline CDR1 and CDR2 sequences are MNHEY and SVGAGI. CDR3 size: 14 residues. Trimming took 8 bases from V and 1 from J, leaving 12 bases between them. CDR3: CASFVGGSGNTIYF. The CDR3 DNA reads TGTGCCAGCTTCGTTGGGGGGTCTGGAAACACCATATATTTT.

V is TRBV13 and J is TRBJ1-5; the D gene is possibly TRBD1 (6 bases). The V end was cut by 2 bases, the J end by 11 bases, with 16 bases between. Germline V gene sequence: CDR1 PRHDT, CDR2 FYEKMQ (reference sequence). This CDR3 spans 14 amino acids. The CDR3 loop is CASSLFGQQDTQHF. The CDR3 DNA sequence: TGTGCCAGCAGCTTATTTGGACAGCAGGACACCCAGCATTTT.

The rearrangement joins TRBV5-1 to TRBJ2-1; TRBD2 aligns across 16 bases. The CDR3 is 17 residues long. Trimming took 3 bases from V and 6 from J; bases not matched to a gene: 6. CDR1 and CDR2 (germline): SGHRS, YFSETQ. CDR3 nucleotides: TGCGCCAGCAGCTGGGGACTAGCGGGGGGGCCCGTCAATGAGCAGTTCTTC. It codes for CASSWGLAGGPVNEQFF.

The rearrangement joins TRBV28 to TRBJ1-1; D gene ambiguous. The CDR3 has 10 amino acids. CDR1 MDHEN and CDR2 SYDVKM come from the germline V gene. Trimming took 6 bases from V and 7 from J, leaving 6 bases between them. The DNA for the CDR3 is TGTGCCAGCAGCCGGGGTGAAGCTTTCTTT. Protein: CASSRGEAFF. The whole variable domain, filled in from reference TRBV28 and TRBJ1-1, reads DVKVTQSSRYLVKRTGEKVFLECVQDMDHENMFWYRQDPGLGLRLIYFSYDVKMKEKGDIPEGYSVSREKKERFSLILESASTNQTSMYLCASSRGEAFFGQGTRLTVV.